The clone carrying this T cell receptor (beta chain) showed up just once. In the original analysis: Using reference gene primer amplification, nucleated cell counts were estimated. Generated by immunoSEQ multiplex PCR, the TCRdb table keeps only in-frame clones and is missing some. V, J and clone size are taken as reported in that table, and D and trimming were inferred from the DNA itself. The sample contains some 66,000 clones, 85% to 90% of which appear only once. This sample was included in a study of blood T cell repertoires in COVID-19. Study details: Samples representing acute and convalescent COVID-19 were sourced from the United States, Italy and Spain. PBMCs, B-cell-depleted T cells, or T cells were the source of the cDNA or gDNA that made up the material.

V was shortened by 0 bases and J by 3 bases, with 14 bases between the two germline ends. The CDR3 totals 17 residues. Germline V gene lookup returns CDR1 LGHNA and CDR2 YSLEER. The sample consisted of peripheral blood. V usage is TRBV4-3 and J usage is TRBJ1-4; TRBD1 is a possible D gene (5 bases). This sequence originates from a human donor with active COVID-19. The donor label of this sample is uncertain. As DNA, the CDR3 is TGCGCCAGCAGCCAAGATCGCGGCGGGGCGCCTAATGAAAAACTGTTTTTT. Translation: CASSQDRGGAPNEKLFF.